What follows are 21 T cell receptor beta chains derived from one specimen sequenced in a study of CD8+ T cells in alopecia areata (dated by TCRdb to 2017 to 2018). The library was prepared using the immunoSEQ multiplex PCR assay. RNA was extracted from all samples and reverse transcribed into cDNA, which served as template for TCR sequencing. Sourced from immuneACCESS, this table was stored by TCRdb with only in-frame sequences that have V and J called. A share of the clones is absent; for the studies checked, an unresolved V gene accounts for under half, and the remainder has no known explanation. The sample yields about 200,000 clones; approximately 60% were counted once. The ten largest clonotypes hold around 3.2% of the sample. The time point label here, explained by the study, means: around 29 days on oral tofacitinib. This specimen's treatment or condition label, interpreted: oral pan-JAK inhibitor, 5-10 mg twice daily.

Sequenced here: CD4+ T cells sorted from blood, sampled at week 4, from a patient treated with tofacitinib. The receptors originated from a human donor with alopecia areata.

The gene calls are TRBV20-1 and TRBJ2-5; no reliable D call. CDR1 and CDR2 (germline): DFQATT, SNEGSKA (reference sequence). V lost 1 base and J 4 bases, leaving 4 bases between the germline ends. CDR3 size: 11 residues. The CDR3 loop is CSARGRETQYF. In DNA, the CDR3 is TGCAGTGCTAGAGGGAGAGAGACCCAGTACTTC.

This clone was recorded only once. The rearrangement uses TRBV28 and TRBJ2-3; 8 positions match TRBD2. The V gene end was trimmed by 3 bases and the J gene end by 8 bases; junction bases not matched to a gene: 13. Germline V gene lookup returns CDR1 MDHEN and CDR2 SYDVKM. The CDR3 covers 16 residues. The CDR3 sequence: CASSFSTRGARGTQYF. The CDR3 DNA is TGTGCCAGCAGTTTCTCGACGCGGGGGGCCCGGGGTACGCAGTATTTT.

The chain links TRBV27 to TRBJ2-7, with a possible D match to TRBD1 (5 bases). With 5 bases removed from V and 4 bases from J, the gap between germline ends came to 15 bases. Germline loops: CDR1 MNHEY, CDR2 SMNVEV (reference sequence). The CDR3 totals 14 residues. CDR3 amino acids: CASSPLLQGYEQYF. The CDR3 DNA sequence: TGTGCCAGCAGTCCCCTCCTTCAGGGATACGAGCAGTACTTC.

Of note for this clone: One junction end disagrees with the germline gene, perhaps due to a read error. The chain has TRBV23-1 and TRBJ2-7; tentative D call: TRBD1 (5 bases). TRBV23-1 is identified as an open reading frame with a role that is uncertain. The CDR3 is made up of 9 amino acids. The CDR3 region has the DNA TGCGCCAGCAGTCACCGACAGAACTTC. Residues: CASSHRQNF.

J is TRBJ1-4 and V is TRBV4-1; 8 bases match TRBD1. This CDR3 has 14 amino acids. Germline V gene lookup returns CDR1 MGHRA and CDR2 YSYEKL. The J segment lost 7 bases and the V segment lost 5 bases, leaving 6 bases of the junction unmatched. CDR3 loop: CASSFDRGSEKLFF. The CDR3 DNA sequence: TGCGCCAGCAGCTTCGACAGGGGTAGTGAAAAACTGTTTTTT.

The chain is built from TRBV15 and TRBJ1-2, with 8 bases identical to TRBD1. Germline V lookup: CDR1 LNHNV, CDR2 YYDKDF (reference sequence). V lost 3 bases to trimming and J lost 7 bases; unmatched junction nucleotides: 7. The CDR3 covers 14 residues. DNA of the CDR3: TGTGCCACCAGCAGTGTGGACAGGGCTCGTGGCTACACCTTC. It specifies CATSSVDRARGYTF.

The CDR3 reads CAISESKGQGDYGYTF. As DNA, the CDR3 is TGTGCCATCAGTGAGTCGAAGGGTCAGGGGGACTATGGCTACACCTTC. The rearrangement uses TRBV10-3 and TRBJ1-2, with TRBD1 matching over 7 bases. CDR3 length equals 16 residues. The junction had 7 bases not matched to a gene; V was cut back by 0 bases and J by 3 bases. Germline CDR1 is ENHRY and CDR2 is SYGVKD.

The rearrangement uses TRBV30 and TRBJ2-5; 8 nucleotides agree with TRBD2. The CDR3 is 14 amino acids. CDR1 and CDR2 from the germline V gene are GTSNPN and SVGIG (reference sequence). J was trimmed by 9 bases and V by 2 bases; bases with no gene match: 11. The CDR3 spells CAWSLGTSPSAQYF. In DNA form, the CDR3 reads TGTGCCTGGAGTTTGGGGACTAGTCCTTCGGCCCAGTACTTC.

The chain is built from TRBV6-6 and TRBJ2-6; possibly TRBD1 for D (5 bases). The V end was cut by 4 bases, the J end by 0 bases, with 7 bases between. The germline V gene encodes CDR1 MNHNY and CDR2 SVGAGI (reference sequence). The CDR3 spans 15 residues. DNA of the CDR3: TGTGCCAGCAGTTTCGACAGCTCTGGGGCCAACGTCCTGACTTTC. Translation: CASSFDSSGANVLTF.

The V call is TRBV30, the J call TRBJ2-6; 7 positions match TRBD1. The CDR3 extends over 16 amino acids. The germline CDR1 and CDR2 sequences are GTSNPN and SVGIG (reference sequence). V dropped 2 bases and J dropped 2; count of bases not matched to a gene: 6. This chain's CDR3 is CAWSQTGVAGANVLTF. Here the CDR3 DNA reads TGTGCCTGGAGTCAAACAGGGGTCGCTGGGGCCAACGTCCTGACTTTC.

The chain recombines TRBV30 with TRBJ2-3, with D perhaps being TRBD1 or TRBD2 (5 bases each). Germline CDR1 is GTSNPN and CDR2 is SVGIG (reference sequence). This CDR3 spans 14 amino acids. Trimming removed 3 bases from V and 2 bases from J, with 12 bases in between. CDR3 DNA: TGTGCCTGGAGAAACGCCGGGGCCACAGATACGCAGTATTTT. Its protein is CAWRNAGATDTQYF.

The genes are TRBV4-1 and TRBJ2-5; TRBD1 matches 7 bases. V trimming: 1 base; J trimming: 1 base; junction bases outside the gene matches: 3. Germline V gene data show CDR1 as MGHRA and CDR2 as YSYEKL. The CDR3 sequence is 15 residues long. CDR3 protein: CASSQVGTAQETQYF. CDR3 in DNA: TGCGCCAGCAGCCAAGTGGGGACAGCCCAAGAGACCCAGTACTTC.

The chain links TRBV4-1 to TRBJ1-5; unclear D gene. Germline CDR1 is MGHRA and CDR2 is YSYEKL. The V and J ends lost 0 bases and 5 bases respectively, with 14 bases between them. This CDR3 comprises 16 residues. The CDR3 coding sequence is TGCGCCAGCAGCCAAGATGCAGGATCTCCTCATCAGCCCCAGCATTTT. Protein: CASSQDAGSPHQPQHF.

In this sample, this clone turned up a few times. The chain carries TRBV4-3 and TRBJ2-2; D is ambiguous. From germline, CDR1 is LGHNA and CDR2 YSLEER. Trimming stripped 0 bases from V and 0 bases from J, with 11 bases between. This CDR3 has 17 residues. The CDR3 nucleotides read TGCGCCAGCAGCCAAGATGTTGGGTTAACGAACACCGGGGAGCTGTTTTTT. This sequence encodes CASSQDVGLTNTGELFF.

This clone has more than one count but fewer than ten. This chain joins TRBV29-1 and TRBJ1-4; perhaps TRBD1 as D (5 bases). Germline lookup yields CDR1 SQVTM and CDR2 ANQGSEA. Trimming pared 7 bases from V and 6 bases from J, leaving 12 bases between. CDR3 size: 12 residues. The CDR3 reads CSASRGDEKLFF. The CDR3, as DNA: TGCAGCGCCTCCCGGGGGGATGAAAAACTGTTTTTT.

The rearrangement links TRBV30 to TRBJ2-5, with D tentatively TRBD1 (7 bases). Germline V lookup: CDR1 GTSNPN, CDR2 SVGIG (reference sequence). The CDR3 runs to 13 residues. Trimming removed 2 bases from V and 7 bases from J, with 14 bases in between. CDR3 sequence: CAWSRQGGGTQYF. DNA for the CDR3: TGTGCCTGGAGTCGGCAGGGGGGAGGGACCCAGTACTTC.

This clone was seen only a few times. The rearrangement joins TRBV29-1 to TRBJ2-1; TRBD1 matches 8 bases. Germline CDR1 and CDR2: SQVTM and ANQGSEA. V shed 7 bases, J shed 8 bases, and the junction held 7 bases outside the gene matches. The CDR3 has 12 residues. The CDR3 bases are TGCAGCGCAGGGGGCGCCGTCGATGAGCAGTTCTTC. It yields the protein CSAGGAVDEQFF.

V usage is TRBV6-5 and J usage is TRBJ1-6; 7 nucleotides line up with TRBD1. J lost 5 bases, V lost 7 bases, and 8 bases had no gene match. CDR3 length equals 15 residues. CDR1 and CDR2 from the germline V gene are MNHEY and SVGAGI. The CDR3 is CASTKGGQNNSPLHF. The CDR3 nucleotides are TGTGCCAGCACTAAAGGGGGACAGAATAATTCACCCCTCCACTTT.

The genes are TRBV6-5 and TRBJ2-1; 7 positions agree with TRBD2. This CDR3 is 14 amino acids long. Trimming removed 6 bases from V and 7 bases from J; junction bases left unmatched: 9. CDR1 is MNHEY and CDR2 is SVGAGI in the germline V gene. The CDR3 nucleotides are TGTGCCAGCAGCCGGGACTACCCTCGAAATGAGCAGTTCTTC. Translated, it gives CASSRDYPRNEQFF.

The rearrangement uses TRBV19 and TRBJ2-7; 10 bases agree with TRBD1. Losses at the gene ends were 8 bases for V and 3 bases for J; bases not matched to a gene: 10. The length of the CDR3 is 15 residues. The germline V gene encodes CDR1 LNHDA and CDR2 SQIVND (reference sequence). CDR3 in DNA: TGTGCCAGTCGCCCTCCGGGACAGGGGTACTACGAGCAGTACTTC. Protein: CASRPPGQGYYEQYF.

This clone appeared a few times. V is TRBV4-1 and J is TRBJ2-5; no definite D call. V lost 5 bases and J lost 2, with 6 bases in between. CDR1 MGHRA and CDR2 YSYEKL come from the germline V gene. The CDR3 has 12 amino acids. CDR3 bases: TGCGCCAGCAGCGGCCCACAAGAGACCCAGTACTTC. It codes for CASSGPQETQYF.